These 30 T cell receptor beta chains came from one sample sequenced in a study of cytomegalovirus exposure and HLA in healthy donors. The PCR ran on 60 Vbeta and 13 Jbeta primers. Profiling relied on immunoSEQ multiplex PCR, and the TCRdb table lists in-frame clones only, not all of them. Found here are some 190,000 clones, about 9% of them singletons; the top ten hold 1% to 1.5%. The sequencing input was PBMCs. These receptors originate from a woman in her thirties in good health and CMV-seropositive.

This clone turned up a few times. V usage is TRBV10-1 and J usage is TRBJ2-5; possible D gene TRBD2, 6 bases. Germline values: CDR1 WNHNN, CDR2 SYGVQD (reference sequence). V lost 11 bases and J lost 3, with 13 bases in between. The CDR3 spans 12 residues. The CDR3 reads CALGTGEETQYF. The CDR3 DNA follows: TGCGCCCTCGGGACGGGAGAAGAGACCCAGTACTTC.

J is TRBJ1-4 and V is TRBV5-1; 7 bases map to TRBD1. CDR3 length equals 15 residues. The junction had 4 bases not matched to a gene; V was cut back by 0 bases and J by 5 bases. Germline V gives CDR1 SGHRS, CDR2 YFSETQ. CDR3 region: CASSLAGTENEKLFF. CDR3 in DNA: TGCGCCAGCAGCTTGGCCGGGACAGAAAATGAAAAACTGTTTTTT.

CDR3 coding DNA: TGTGCCAGCAGCTTCCTGGGGGGGACATGGGGCACAGATACGCAGTATTTT. Its protein product is CASSFLGGTWGTDTQYF. The chain joins TRBV11-2 to TRBJ2-3; D perhaps matches TRBD2 (7 bases). This CDR3 has 17 residues. From germline, CDR1 is SGHAT and CDR2 FQNNGV. V was clipped by 3 bases and J by 1 base, with 17 bases between them.

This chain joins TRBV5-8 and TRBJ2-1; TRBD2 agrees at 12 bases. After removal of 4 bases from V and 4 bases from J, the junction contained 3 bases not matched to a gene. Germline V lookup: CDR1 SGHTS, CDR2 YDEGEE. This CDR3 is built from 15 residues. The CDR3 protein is CASSPGLAGYNEQFF. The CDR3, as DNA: TGTGCCAGCAGCCCGGGACTAGCGGGTTACAATGAGCAGTTCTTC.

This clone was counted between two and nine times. This chain's CDR3 is CASSLVGYLRASTDTQYF. CDR3 sequence (DNA): TGTGCCAGCAGCTTAGTCGGGTACCTTCGAGCTAGCACAGATACGCAGTATTTT. This chain links TRBV11-2 with TRBJ2-3; D not certain. Trimming left V 1 base short and J 0 bases short, with 17 bases between. CDR1 and CDR2 (germline): SGHAT, FQNNGV. This CDR3 contains 18 residues.

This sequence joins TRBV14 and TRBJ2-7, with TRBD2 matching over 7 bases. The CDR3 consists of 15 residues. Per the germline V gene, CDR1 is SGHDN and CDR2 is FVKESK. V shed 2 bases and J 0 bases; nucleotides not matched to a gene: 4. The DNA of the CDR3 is TGTGCCAGCAGCCAAACGGGGGACTACTCCTACGAGCAGTACTTC. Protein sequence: CASSQTGDYSYEQYF. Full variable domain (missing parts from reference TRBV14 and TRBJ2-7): EAGVTQFPSHSVIEKGQTVTLRCDPISGHDNLYWYRRVMGKEIKFLLHFVKESKQDESGMPNNRFLAERTGGTYSTLKVQPAELEDSGVYFCASSQTGDYSYEQYFGPGTRLTVT.

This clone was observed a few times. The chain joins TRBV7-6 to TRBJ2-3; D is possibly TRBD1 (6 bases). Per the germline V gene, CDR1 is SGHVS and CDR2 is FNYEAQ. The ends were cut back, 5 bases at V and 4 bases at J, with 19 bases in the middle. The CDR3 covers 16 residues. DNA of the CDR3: TGTGCCAGCAGCCCCCTTGCGTTACAGGGTGCAGATACGCAGTATTTT. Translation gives CASSPLALQGADTQYF.

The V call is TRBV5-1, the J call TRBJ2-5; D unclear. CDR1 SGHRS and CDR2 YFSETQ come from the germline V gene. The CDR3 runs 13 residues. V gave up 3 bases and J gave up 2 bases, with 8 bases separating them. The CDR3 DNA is TGCGCCAGCAGCTCGTATATACAAGAGACCCAGTACTTC. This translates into CASSSYIQETQYF.

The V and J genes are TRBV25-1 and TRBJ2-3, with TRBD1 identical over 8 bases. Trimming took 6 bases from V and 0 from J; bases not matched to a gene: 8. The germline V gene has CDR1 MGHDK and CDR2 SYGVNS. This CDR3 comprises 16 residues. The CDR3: CASRGDRRSSTDTQYF. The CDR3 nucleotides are TGTGCCAGCAGGGGGGACAGGCGATCTAGCACAGATACGCAGTATTTT.

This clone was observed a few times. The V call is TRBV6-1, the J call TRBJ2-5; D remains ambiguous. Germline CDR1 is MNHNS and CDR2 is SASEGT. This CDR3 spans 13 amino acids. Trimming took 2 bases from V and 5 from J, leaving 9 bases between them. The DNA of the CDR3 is TGTGCCAGCAGTGAAAATCCCCAGGAGACCCAGTACTTC. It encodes CASSENPQETQYF.

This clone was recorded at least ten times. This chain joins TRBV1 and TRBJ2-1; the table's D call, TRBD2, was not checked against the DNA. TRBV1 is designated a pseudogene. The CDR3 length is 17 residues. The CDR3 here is CTSSPPGLAGVYNEQFF. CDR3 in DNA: TGCACCAGCAGCCCTCCCGGCCTAGCGGGAGTCTACAATGAGCAGTTCTTC.

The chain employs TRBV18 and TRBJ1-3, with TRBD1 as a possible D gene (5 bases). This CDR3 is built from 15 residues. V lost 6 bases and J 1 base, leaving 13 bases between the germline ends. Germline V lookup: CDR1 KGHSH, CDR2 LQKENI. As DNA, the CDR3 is TGTGCCAGCTCGGAAGGGGCTAGGTCTGGAAACACCATATATTTT. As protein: CASSEGARSGNTIYF.

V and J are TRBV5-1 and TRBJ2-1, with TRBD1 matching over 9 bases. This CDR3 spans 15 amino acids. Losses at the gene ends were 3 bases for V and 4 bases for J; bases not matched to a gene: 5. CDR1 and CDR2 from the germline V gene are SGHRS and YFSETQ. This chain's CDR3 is CASSYTGTGYNEQFF. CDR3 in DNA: TGCGCCAGCAGCTATACCGGGACAGGGTACAATGAGCAGTTCTTC.

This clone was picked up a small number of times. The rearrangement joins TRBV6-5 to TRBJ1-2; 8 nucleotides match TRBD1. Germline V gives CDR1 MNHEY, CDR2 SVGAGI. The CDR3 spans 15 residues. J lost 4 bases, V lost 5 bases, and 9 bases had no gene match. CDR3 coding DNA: TGTGCCAGCAGTCAGTGGACAGGGTCGGTCTATGGCTACACCTTC. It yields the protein CASSQWTGSVYGYTF.

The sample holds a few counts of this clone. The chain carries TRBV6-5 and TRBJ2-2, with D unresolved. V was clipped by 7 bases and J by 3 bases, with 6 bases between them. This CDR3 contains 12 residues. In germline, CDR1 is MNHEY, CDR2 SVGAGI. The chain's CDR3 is CASTEDTGELFF. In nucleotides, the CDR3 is TGTGCCAGCACCGAGGACACCGGGGAGCTGTTTTTT.

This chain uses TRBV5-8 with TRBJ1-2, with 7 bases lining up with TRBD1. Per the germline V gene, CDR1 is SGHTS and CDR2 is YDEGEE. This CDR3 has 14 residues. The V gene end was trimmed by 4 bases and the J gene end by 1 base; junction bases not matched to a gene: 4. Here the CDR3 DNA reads TGTGCCAGCAGCCCACAGGGGCTTAACTATGGCTACACCTTC. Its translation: CASSPQGLNYGYTF. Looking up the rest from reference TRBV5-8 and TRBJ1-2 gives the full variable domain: EAGVTQSPTHLIKTRGQQATLRCSPISGHTSVYWYQQALGLGLQFLLWYDEGEERNRGNFPPRFSGRQFPNYSSELNVNALELEDSALYLCASSPQGLNYGYTFGSGTRLTVV.

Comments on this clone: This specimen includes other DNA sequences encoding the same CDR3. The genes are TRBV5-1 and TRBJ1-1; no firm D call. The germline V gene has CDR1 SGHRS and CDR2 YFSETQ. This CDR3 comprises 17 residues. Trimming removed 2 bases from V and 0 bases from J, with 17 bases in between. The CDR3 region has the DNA TGCGCCAGCAGCTTATTGCCGGGGAGCCCAATGAACACTGAAGCTTTCTTT. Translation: CASSLLPGSPMNTEAFF.

The CDR3 DNA sequence: TGTGCCAGCAGCAAAGGTCCCTGGACAGGGGGCCTTAGGGCTTTCTTT. This encodes CASSKGPWTGGLRAFF. This chain links TRBV21-1 with TRBJ1-1; the D call of TRBD1 is as the table states it, not checked on the DNA. TRBV21-1 is a pseudogene segment. The CDR3 has 16 amino acids.

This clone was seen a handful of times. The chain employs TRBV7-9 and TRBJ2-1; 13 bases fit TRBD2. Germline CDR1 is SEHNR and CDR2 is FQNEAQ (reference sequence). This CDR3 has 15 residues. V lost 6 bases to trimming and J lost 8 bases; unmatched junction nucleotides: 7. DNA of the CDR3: TGTGCCAGCAGACTAGCGGGAGGGCCTTTGGATGAGCAGTTCTTC. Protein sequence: CASRLAGGPLDEQFF.

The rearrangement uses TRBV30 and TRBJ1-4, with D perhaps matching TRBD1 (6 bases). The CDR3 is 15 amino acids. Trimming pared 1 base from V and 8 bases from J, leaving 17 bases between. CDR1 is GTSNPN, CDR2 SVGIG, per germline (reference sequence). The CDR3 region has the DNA TGTGCCTGGAGTGGTATAAGGGCAGGGGAAGAAAAACTGTTTTTT. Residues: CAWSGIRAGEEKLFF.

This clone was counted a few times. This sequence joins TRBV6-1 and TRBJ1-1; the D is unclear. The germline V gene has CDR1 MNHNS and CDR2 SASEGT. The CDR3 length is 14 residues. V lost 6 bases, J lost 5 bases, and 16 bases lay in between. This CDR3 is CASRYREEGTEAFF. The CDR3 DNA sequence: TGTGCCAGCAGGTATAGGGAGGAAGGGACTGAAGCTTTCTTT.

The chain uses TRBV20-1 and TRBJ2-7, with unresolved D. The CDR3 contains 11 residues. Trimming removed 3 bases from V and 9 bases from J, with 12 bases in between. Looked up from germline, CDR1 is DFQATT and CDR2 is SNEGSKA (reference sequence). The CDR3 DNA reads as TGCAGTGCTAGCGGTTCGTCCGGGCAGTACTTC. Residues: CSASGSSGQYF.

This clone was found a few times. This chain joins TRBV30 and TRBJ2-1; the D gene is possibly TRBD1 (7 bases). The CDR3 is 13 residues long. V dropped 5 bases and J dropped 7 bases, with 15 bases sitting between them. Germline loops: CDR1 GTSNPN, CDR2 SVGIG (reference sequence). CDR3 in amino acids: CAWQAEGANEQFF. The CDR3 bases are TGTGCCTGGCAGGCGGAGGGGGCAAATGAGCAGTTCTTC.

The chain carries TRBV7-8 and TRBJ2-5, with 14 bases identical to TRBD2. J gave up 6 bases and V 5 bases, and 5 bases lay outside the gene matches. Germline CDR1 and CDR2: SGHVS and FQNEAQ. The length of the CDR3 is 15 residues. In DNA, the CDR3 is TGTGCCAGCAGCCCCGGGACTAGCGGGAGTCAGACCCAGTACTTC. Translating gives CASSPGTSGSQTQYF. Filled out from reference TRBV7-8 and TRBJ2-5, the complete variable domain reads GAGVSQSPRYKVAKRGQDVALRCDPISGHVSLFWYQQALGQGPEFLTYFQNEAQLDKSGLPSDRFFAERPEGSVSTLKIQRTQQEDSAVYLCASSPGTSGSQTQYFGPGTRLLVL.

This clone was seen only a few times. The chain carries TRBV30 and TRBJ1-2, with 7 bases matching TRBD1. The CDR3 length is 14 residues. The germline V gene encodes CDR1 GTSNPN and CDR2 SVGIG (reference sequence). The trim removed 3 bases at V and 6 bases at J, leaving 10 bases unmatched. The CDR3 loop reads CAWRPTGLKDGYTF. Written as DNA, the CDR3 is TGTGCCTGGAGACCGACAGGGTTAAAGGATGGCTACACCTTC. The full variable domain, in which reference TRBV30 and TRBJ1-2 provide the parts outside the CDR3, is SQTIHQWPATLVQPVGSPLSLECTVEGTSNPNLYWYRQAAGRGLQLLFYSVGIGQISSEVPQNLSASRPQDRQFILSSKKLLLSDSGFYLCAWRPTGLKDGYTFGSGTRLTVV.

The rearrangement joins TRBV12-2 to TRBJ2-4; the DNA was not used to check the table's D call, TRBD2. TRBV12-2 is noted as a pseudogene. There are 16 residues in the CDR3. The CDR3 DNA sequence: TGTGCAAGTCGCTTAGTGGGAGGACGGACCAAAAACATTCAGTACTTC. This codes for CASRLVGGRTKNIQYF.

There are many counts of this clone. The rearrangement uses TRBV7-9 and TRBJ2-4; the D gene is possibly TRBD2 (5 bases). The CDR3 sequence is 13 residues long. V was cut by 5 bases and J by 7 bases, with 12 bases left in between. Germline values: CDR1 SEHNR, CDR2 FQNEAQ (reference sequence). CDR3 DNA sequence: TGTGCCAGCAGCCGGACCTCGGGGAACATTCAGTACTTC. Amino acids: CASSRTSGNIQYF.

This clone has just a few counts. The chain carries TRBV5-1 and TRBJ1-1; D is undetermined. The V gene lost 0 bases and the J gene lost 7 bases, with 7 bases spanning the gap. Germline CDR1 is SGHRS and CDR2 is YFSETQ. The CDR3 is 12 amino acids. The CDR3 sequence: CASSLGPHEAFF. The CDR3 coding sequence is TGCGCCAGCAGCTTGGGGCCTCATGAAGCTTTCTTT.

DNA for the CDR3: TGTGCCAGCAGCCGTAGCACAGATACGCAGTATTTT. Its translation: CASSRSTDTQYF. The rearrangement joins TRBV7-9 to TRBJ2-3; no firm D call. This CDR3 is 12 amino acids long. Germline CDR1 and CDR2: SEHNR and FQNEAQ (reference sequence). Between the trimmed V and J ends, which lost 5 bases and 0 bases, there was a span of 3 bases.

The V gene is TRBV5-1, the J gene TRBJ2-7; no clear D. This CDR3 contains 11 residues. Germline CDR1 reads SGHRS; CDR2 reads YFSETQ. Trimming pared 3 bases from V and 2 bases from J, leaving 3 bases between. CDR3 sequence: CASSSAYEQYF. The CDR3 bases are TGCGCCAGCAGCTCCGCCTACGAGCAGTACTTC.